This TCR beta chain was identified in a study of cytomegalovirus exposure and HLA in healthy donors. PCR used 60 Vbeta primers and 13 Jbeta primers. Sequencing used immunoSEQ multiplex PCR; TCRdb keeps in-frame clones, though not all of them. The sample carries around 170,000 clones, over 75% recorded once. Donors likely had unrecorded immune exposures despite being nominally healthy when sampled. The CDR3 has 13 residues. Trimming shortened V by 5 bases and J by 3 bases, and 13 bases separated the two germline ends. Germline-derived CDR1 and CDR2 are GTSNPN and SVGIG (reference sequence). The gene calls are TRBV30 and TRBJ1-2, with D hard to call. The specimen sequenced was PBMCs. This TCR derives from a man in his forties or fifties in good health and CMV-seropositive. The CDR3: CAWFPNTDYGYTF. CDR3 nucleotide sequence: TGTGCCTGGTTCCCTAATACAGACTATGGCTACACCTTC.